The clone carrying this T cell receptor beta chain was seen only once. Its antigen is not identified. This specimen comes from a study of cytomegalovirus exposure and HLA in healthy donors. Findings and caveats of the study: Association with HLA alleles at 0.05 false discovery rate was found for 15,000 to 20,000 TCR beta sequences in a later analysis. TCR beta chains associated with HLA were, in a later analysis, more clonally expanded than equally common others.

Each donor's status was that of a healthy bone marrow donor. PCR used 60 Vbeta primers and 13 Jbeta primers. Here immunoSEQ multiplex PCR was the method, and the copy in TCRdb shows in-frame clones only, minus some. The table lists some 220,000 clones, roughly 84% of them singletons. Sequencing input: PBMCs. The clonotype originates from a girl aged 2-9 years in good health and CMV-seronegative.

The CDR3 loop reads CASSQDKGRDWGYEQYF. The CDR3 coding sequence is TGTGCCAGCAGCCAAGATAAGGGACGGGACTGGGGCTACGAGCAGTACTTC. V and J are TRBV4-2 and TRBJ2-7; D might be TRBD2 (6 bases). The CDR3 totals 17 residues. CDR1 is LGHNA, CDR2 YNFKEQ, per germline. V lost 0 bases and J 3 bases, leaving 18 bases between the germline ends.